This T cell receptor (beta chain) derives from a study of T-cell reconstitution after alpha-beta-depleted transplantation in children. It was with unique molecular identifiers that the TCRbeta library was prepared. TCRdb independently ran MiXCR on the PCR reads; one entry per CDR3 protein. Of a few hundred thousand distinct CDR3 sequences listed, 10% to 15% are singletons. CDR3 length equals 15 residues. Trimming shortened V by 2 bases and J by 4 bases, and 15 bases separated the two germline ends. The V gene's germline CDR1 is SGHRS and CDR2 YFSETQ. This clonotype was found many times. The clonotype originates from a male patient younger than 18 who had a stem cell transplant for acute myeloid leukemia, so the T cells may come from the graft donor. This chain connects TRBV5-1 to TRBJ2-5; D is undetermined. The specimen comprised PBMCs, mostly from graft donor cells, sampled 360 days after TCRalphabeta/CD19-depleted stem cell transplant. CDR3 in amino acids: CASSFGPTNRETQYF. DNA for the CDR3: TGCGCCAGCAGCTTCGGCCCGACGAACCGAGAGACCCAGTACTTC.